A single sample gave rise to the 3 T cell receptor beta chains below, sequenced in a study of shared clonotypes between healthy human individuals. Clones were read by immunoSEQ multiplex PCR, and TCRdb kept only the in-frame ones, dropping some. The sample has some 680,000 clones, more than 70% seen once; the top ten hold around 1.8%. Sequenced input: memory CD4+ T cells sorted from blood. The subset is: CD45RA-negative fraction. The receptors originated from a woman in her thirties in good health.

The J gene is TRBJ2-6, the V gene TRBV6-5, with a tentative D call TRBD1 (6 bases). The germline V gene has CDR1 MNHEY and CDR2 SVGAGI. This CDR3 has 15 residues. V was clipped by 7 bases and J by 0 bases, with 10 bases between them. The CDR3 region is CASTRGGSGANVLTF. Written as DNA, the CDR3 is TGTGCCAGCACCCGAGGGGGCTCTGGGGCCAACGTCCTGACTTTC.

The chain has TRBV15 and TRBJ1-2; TRBD1 is a possible D gene (5 bases). From germline, CDR1 is LNHNV and CDR2 YYDKDF (reference sequence). The V and J ends lost 4 bases and 0 bases respectively, with 18 bases between them. The CDR3 consists of 17 residues. The CDR3 region has the DNA TGTGCCACCAGCAACAAGGGGACGGGCCTAGCTAACTATGGCTACACCTTC. As protein: CATSNKGTGLANYGYTF.

The chain has TRBV5-1 and TRBJ2-3; 10 bases line up with TRBD1. In germline, CDR1 is SGHRS, CDR2 YFSETQ. The CDR3 is 15 amino acids. The trim removed 0 bases at V and 5 bases at J, leaving 3 bases unmatched. CDR3 amino acids: CASSLGQGAIDTQYF. In DNA, the CDR3 is TGCGCCAGCAGCTTGGGACAGGGGGCAATAGATACGCAGTATTTT.